This T cell receptor (beta chain) was captured in a study of cytomegalovirus exposure and HLA in healthy donors. Study-level points and caveats: Accurate predictions that matched the HLA-A and HLA-B alleles of most subjects were reportedly made from TCR beta sequences.

V shed 4 bases and J 6 bases; nucleotides not matched to a gene: 10. The length of the CDR3 is 15 residues. Germline V gives CDR1 SGHRS, CDR2 YFSETQ. Those who donated were healthy bone marrow donors. Comments on this clone: Its specificity is not known.

The PCR employed 60 Vbeta primers together with 13 Jbeta primers. Sequencing was performed with immunoSEQ multiplex PCR; in TCRdb, only in-frame clones are kept and a portion is missing. The table shows about 130,000 clones, with about 80% occurring only once. This receptor was obtained from a woman aged 50 to 60 in good health and CMV-seronegative. Sequenced: PBMCs. V is TRBV5-1 and J is TRBJ2-7, with 10 bases matching TRBD2. The CDR3 sequence: CASSALAGGTSEQYF. The CDR3 nucleotides read TGCGCCAGCAGCGCGTTAGCGGGAGGCACGAGCGAGCAGTACTTC. Variable domain in full (rest from reference TRBV5-1 and TRBJ2-7): KAGVTQTPRYLIKTRGQQVTLSCSPISGHRSVSWYQQTPGQGLQFLFEYFSETQRNKGNFPGRFSGRQFSNSRSEMNVSTLELGDSALYLCASSALAGGTSEQYFGPGTRLTVT.